The 4 T cell receptor beta chains below come from one sample, sequenced in a study of CD8+ T cells in alopecia areata. Following RNA extraction, reverse transcription yielded cDNA that acted as the sequencing template. The assay was immunoSEQ multiplex PCR, and TCRdb's table has in-frame clones only and misses some. Of some 190,000 clones listed, around three fifths were seen once; the top ten hold approximately 1.2%. Treatment denoted: oral pan-JAK inhibitor, 5-10 mg twice daily. The starting material was CD4+ T cells sorted from blood, obtained at week 49, from a patient treated with tofacitinib. Receptors were obtained from a human donor with alopecia areata.

The chain uses TRBV30 and TRBJ1-1, with D perhaps TRBD1 (6 bases). Trimming took off 0 bases at V and 0 bases at J, with 14 bases between the two ends. From germline, CDR1 is GTSNPN and CDR2 SVGIG (reference sequence). This CDR3 contains 16 residues. The CDR3 is CAWSVRGQDVNTEAFF. In DNA form, the CDR3 reads TGTGCCTGGAGTGTACGGGGGCAGGACGTGAACACTGAAGCTTTCTTT.

A note on this clone: The same CDR3 arises from other DNA sequences in this sample as well. The V gene is TRBV29-1, the J gene TRBJ1-1; no clear D gene. Germline CDR1 reads SQVTM; CDR2 reads ANQGSEA. This CDR3 comprises 13 residues. With 3 bases removed from V and 0 bases from J, the gap between germline ends came to 8 bases. CDR3: CSVEGRMNTEAFF. The CDR3 DNA reads TGCAGCGTTGAGGGTCGGATGAACACTGAAGCTTTCTTT.

The genes are TRBV25-1 and TRBJ2-7; D uncertain. CDR3 size: 13 residues. V lost 6 bases, J lost 6 bases, and 15 bases lay in between. Germline loops: CDR1 MGHDK, CDR2 SYGVNS. DNA of the CDR3: TGTGCCAGCAGACGGCAAAGTTGGGGCGAGCAGTACTTC. It is translated as CASRRQSWGEQYF.

Notes on this clone: At the DNA level, this CDR3 is encoded by other sequences in the same sample as well. The V gene is TRBV11-2, the J gene TRBJ2-5; possible D gene TRBD2, 5 bases. The CDR3 has 11 amino acids. V lost 5 bases to trimming and J lost 5 bases, with 6 bases between them. The germline V gene has CDR1 SGHAT and CDR2 FQNNGV. CDR3 sequence: CASSPGETQYF. CDR3 nucleotide sequence: TGTGCCAGCAGCCCGGGGGAGACCCAGTACTTC.